These 32 T cell receptor beta chains share one sample of origin, sequenced in a study of T cell changes during pregnancy in multiple sclerosis. The table came from immunoSEQ multiplex PCR; TCRdb's copy has only in-frame clones and leaves some out. This table holds tens of thousands of clones, approximately 90% found once. Sample: CD8+ T cells from peripheral blood mononuclear cells, taken in the second trimester of pregnancy. The receptors were sampled from a female donor with multiple sclerosis, enrolled in a pregnancy study.

The chain is built from TRBV6-4 and TRBJ2-1; 10 bases are a match to TRBD2. Germline CDR1 MRHNA, CDR2 SNTAGT. V was pared by 4 bases and J by 0 bases, with 3 bases of the junction left unmatched. The CDR3 runs 16 residues. The CDR3 DNA sequence: TGTGCCAGCAGTGTAGCGGGAGGAAGCTCCTACAATGAGCAGTTCTTC. It encodes CASSVAGGSSYNEQFF.

The CDR3 protein is CASSKTLGAGGADTQYF. The CDR3 DNA reads as TGTGCCAGCAGCAAGACTTTGGGGGCGGGAGGAGCAGATACGCAGTATTTT. This chain links TRBV7-9 with TRBJ2-3; 8 bases agree with TRBD2. Germline CDR1 and CDR2: SEHNR and FQNEAQ (reference sequence). V lost 5 bases and J lost 4; bases outside the gene matches: 14. The CDR3 is 17 residues long.

The chain joins TRBV2 to TRBJ2-7; 9 bases map to TRBD2. Germline lookup yields CDR1 SNHLY and CDR2 FYNNEI. This CDR3 is built from 16 residues. The V gene end was trimmed by 1 base and the J gene end by 4 bases; junction bases not matched to a gene: 8. CDR3 coding DNA: TGTGCCAGCAGTGAAGGCGTAGGAGCGGGAGGTTACGAGCAGTACTTC. Translated: CASSEGVGAGGYEQYF.

The J gene is TRBJ2-7, the V gene TRBV4-3; 10 bases map to TRBD1. CDR1 and CDR2 from the germline V gene are LGHNA and YSLEER. This CDR3 contains 17 residues. The J segment lost 2 bases and the V segment lost 3 bases, leaving 10 bases of the junction unmatched. As DNA, the CDR3 is TGCGCCAGCAGCCAGGCTCGACAGGGGGCAATCCCCTACGAGCAGTACTTC. Translating gives CASSQARQGAIPYEQYF.

The V gene is TRBV28, the J gene TRBJ2-6; D is uncertain. This CDR3 region has 15 residues. Per germline, CDR1 MDHEN and CDR2 SYDVKM. V lost 3 bases to trimming and J lost 1 base, with 7 bases between them. This chain's CDR3 is CASSFPRSGANVLTF. In DNA form, the CDR3 reads TGTGCCAGCAGTTTCCCCAGATCTGGGGCCAACGTCCTGACTTTC.

This clone was detected only once. The rearrangement joins TRBV10-3 to TRBJ2-7, with no clear D. Deletions cut 7 bases from V and 7 bases from J, with 11 bases between. Germline assignment: CDR1 ENHRY and CDR2 SYGVKD. The CDR3 contains 11 residues. CDR3 in amino acids: CAIKEAVEQYF. The CDR3 DNA follows: TGTGCCATCAAAGAGGCGGTGGAGCAGTACTTC.

The chain links TRBV7-9 to TRBJ2-5, with D maybe TRBD2 (7 bases). CDR3 length: 14 amino acids. With 5 bases removed from V and 5 bases from J, the gap between germline ends came to 15 bases. The germline gives CDR1 SEHNR, CDR2 FQNEAQ (reference sequence). As DNA, the CDR3 is TGTGCCAGCAGCCGAGTCGGGGGGCATGAGACCCAGTACTTC. Translated, it gives CASSRVGGHETQYF.

This chain uses TRBV5-4 with TRBJ1-1; TRBD1 aligns across 7 bases. This CDR3 contains 14 residues. Germline CDR1 and CDR2: SGHNT and YYREEE (reference sequence). V gave up 4 bases and J gave up 5 bases; unmatched junction bases: 8. The CDR3 sequence: CASSLGQEGTEAFF. The DNA of the CDR3 is TGTGCCAGCAGCCTAGGACAGGAGGGGACTGAAGCTTTCTTT. The variable domain in full, completed from reference TRBV5-4 and TRBJ1-1, reads ETGVTQSPTHLIKTRGQQVTLRCSSQSGHNTVSWYQQALGQGPQFIFQYYREEENGRGNFPPRFSGLQFPNYSSELNVNALELDDSALYLCASSLGQEGTEAFFGQGTRLTVV.

The chain combines TRBV6-5 with TRBJ2-7; 7 positions match TRBD2. Germline V gene sequence: CDR1 MNHEY, CDR2 SVGAGI. The CDR3 covers 12 residues. V lost 6 bases, J lost 4 bases, and 3 bases stayed unmatched. In nucleotides, the CDR3 is TGTGCCAGCAGGGGGGGGGTATACGAGCAGTACTTC. Translation gives CASRGGVYEQYF.

In nucleotides, the CDR3 is TGTGCCAGCAGCATTCGCACGTCCAATACAGGCGGCAATGAGCAGTTCTTC. Protein sequence: CASSIRTSNTGGNEQFF. The rearrangement links TRBV7-2 to TRBJ2-1; the D gene is possibly TRBD1 (5 bases). This CDR3 is built from 17 residues. Germline assignment: CDR1 SGHTA and CDR2 FQGNSA. V was cut by 5 bases and J by 6 bases, with 23 bases left in between.

CDR3 coding DNA: TGTGCTAGTGGTTTGGGGGCGGGACTCAACTACGAGCAGTACTTC. This translates into CASGLGAGLNYEQYF. The V gene is TRBV12-5, the J gene TRBJ2-7; maybe TRBD2 (6 bases). Germline V lookup: CDR1 LGHNT, CDR2 FRNRAP. V was pared by 1 base and J by 3 bases, with 13 bases between. The CDR3 runs 15 residues. The full variable domain, rest sourced from reference TRBV12-5 and TRBJ2-7, is DARVTQTPRHKVTEMGQEVTMRCQPILGHNTVFWYRQTMMQGLELLAYFRNRAPLDDSGMPKDRFSAEMPDATLATLKIQPSEPRDSAVYFCASGLGAGLNYEQYFGPGTRLTVT.

This chain links TRBV5-1 with TRBJ2-7; D possibly corresponds to TRBD2 (5 bases). The V and J ends lost 0 bases and 2 bases respectively, with 15 bases between them. This CDR3 is built from 16 residues. Germline loops: CDR1 SGHRS, CDR2 YFSETQ. The DNA for the CDR3 is TGCGCCAGCAGCTTGGACGAGGGCGCGGGCACCTACGAGCAGTACTTC. It codes for CASSLDEGAGTYEQYF.

The chain joins TRBV28 to TRBJ1-1, with D maybe TRBD1 (5 bases). V shed 5 bases and J shed 3 bases, with 13 bases lying between them. From germline, CDR1 is MDHEN and CDR2 SYDVKM. The CDR3 spans 14 residues. The CDR3 nucleotides are TGTGCCAGCAGTCCCTTCAGGGAAGACACTGAAGCTTTCTTT. Translating it yields CASSPFREDTEAFF.

The rearrangement uses TRBV5-6 and TRBJ1-4; a weak D match, TRBD1 (6 bases). Looked up from germline, CDR1 is SGHDT and CDR2 is YYEEEE. V gave up 0 bases and J gave up 7 bases, with 10 bases separating them. This CDR3 region has 14 residues. The CDR3, as DNA: TGTGCCAGCAGCTTGGCGGGGGGCGGTGAAAAACTGTTTTTT. It encodes CASSLAGGGEKLFF.

This chain links TRBV7-3 with TRBJ2-1; 7 nucleotides line up with TRBD2. Germline CDR1 reads SGHTA; CDR2 reads FQGTGA. The CDR3 runs to 16 residues. Trimming cost V 2 bases and J 0 bases; bases outside gene matches: 4. DNA for the CDR3: TGTGCCAGCAGCTTATGGGGGGGGAGCTCCTACAATGAGCAGTTCTTC. This translates into CASSLWGGSSYNEQFF. Full variable domain (remainder filled in from reference TRBV7-3 and TRBJ2-1): GAGVSQTPSNKVTEKGKYVELRCDPISGHTALYWYRQSLGQGPEFLIYFQGTGAADDSGLPNDRFFAVRPEGSVSTLKIQRTERGDSAVYLCASSLWGGSSYNEQFFGPGTRLTVL.

The chain combines TRBV5-6 with TRBJ1-1, with 9 nucleotides matching TRBD1. Germline values: CDR1 SGHDT, CDR2 YYEEEE. The CDR3 length is 12 residues. The V gene end was trimmed by 3 bases and the J gene end by 10 bases; junction bases not matched to a gene: 4. This chain's CDR3 is CASSSGQGGAFF. CDR3 in DNA: TGTGCCAGCAGCTCGGGACAGGGCGGAGCTTTCTTT.

This chain joins TRBV19 and TRBJ2-7; 8 positions agree with TRBD2. Germline assignment: CDR1 LNHDA and CDR2 SQIVND (reference sequence). This CDR3 contains 16 residues. V was pared by 3 bases and J by 6 bases, with 13 bases of the junction left unmatched. CDR3 sequence (DNA): TGTGCCAGTAGTATTTTAGCGGGAAATCCTACCCGCGAGCAGTACTTC. This codes for CASSILAGNPTREQYF.

The chain recombines TRBV25-1 with TRBJ2-3, with D maybe TRBD2 (5 bases). CDR3 length equals 14 residues. The V end was cut by 3 bases, the J end by 10 bases, with 17 bases between. Germline lookup yields CDR1 MGHDK and CDR2 SYGVNS. The CDR3: CASSDPRELSSQYF. The CDR3 nucleotides are TGTGCCAGCAGTGACCCAAGGGAGCTTTCTTCGCAGTATTTT.

The V and J genes are TRBV19 and TRBJ2-7; TRBD2 is a possible D gene (5 bases). The germline V and J ends were trimmed by 2 bases and 6 bases, with 8 bases remaining between them. The CDR3 runs 12 residues. The V gene's germline CDR1 is LNHDA and CDR2 SQIVND (reference sequence). The CDR3 sequence: CASSISGVEQYF. The CDR3 DNA is TGTGCCAGTAGTATATCCGGGGTCGAGCAGTACTTC. Full variable domain (outside the CDR3, taken from reference TRBV19 and TRBJ2-7): DGGITQSPKYLFRKEGQNVTLSCEQNLNHDAMYWYRQDPGQGLRLIYYSQIVNDFQKGDIAEGYSVSREKKESFPLTVTSAQKNPTAFYLCASSISGVEQYFGPGTRLTVT.

The chain joins TRBV30 to TRBJ2-7; TRBD2 matches 10 bases. The CDR3 is 14 amino acids. Unmatched junction bases numbered 6, after V lost 0 bases and J lost 7 bases. Germline loops: CDR1 GTSNPN, CDR2 SVGIG (reference sequence). CDR3 nucleotide sequence: TGTGCCTGGAGTGTCGGGTCTAGCGGGAGTGAGCAGTACTTC. Translated, it gives CAWSVGSSGSEQYF.

The rearrangement joins TRBV5-6 to TRBJ2-7; D is unresolved. The V and J ends lost 4 bases and 12 bases respectively, with 17 bases between them. The CDR3 consists of 12 residues. Germline lookup yields CDR1 SGHDT and CDR2 YYEEEE. CDR3 protein: CASSGSLEPLYF. The CDR3 DNA reads TGTGCCAGCAGCGGTAGTCTTGAACCGCTGTACTTC.

The rearrangement links TRBV27 to TRBJ2-7; TRBD2 aligns across 12 bases. V trimming: 4 bases; J trimming: 3 bases; junction bases outside the gene matches: 10. Germline CDR1 is MNHEY and CDR2 is SMNVEV (reference sequence). This CDR3 has 17 residues. CDR3 DNA sequence: TGTGCCAGCAGTTCCCGGTCGACTAGCGGGAGTATCTACGAGCAGTACTTC. It specifies CASSSRSTSGSIYEQYF.

This rearrangement joins TRBV19 to TRBJ1-2; D is possibly TRBD1 (6 bases). The CDR3 is 15 amino acids. The ends were cut back, 10 bases at V and 0 bases at J, with 18 bases in the middle. Germline CDR1 and CDR2: LNHDA and SQIVND (reference sequence). The CDR3 loop reads CATLPTGKTNYGYTF. CDR3 nucleotide sequence: TGTGCCACCCTACCCACAGGGAAGACTAACTATGGCTACACCTTC.

The chain combines TRBV4-3 with TRBJ2-1, with D perhaps matching TRBD2 (6 bases). Trimming left V 4 bases short and J 4 bases short, with 17 bases between. This CDR3 is built from 16 residues. Looked up from germline, CDR1 is LGHNA and CDR2 is YSLEER. CDR3 region: CASSRGGAGFYNEQFF. CDR3 DNA: TGCGCCAGCAGCCGGGGCGGGGCGGGATTTTACAATGAGCAGTTCTTC.

This clone has just one count. This chain joins TRBV19 and TRBJ1-5, with a weak D call TRBD1 (5 bases). Between the trimmed V and J ends, which lost 5 bases and 1 base, there was a span of 18 bases. This CDR3 contains 17 residues. Germline V gene lookup returns CDR1 LNHDA and CDR2 SQIVND (reference sequence). This CDR3 is CASSVDNGGKSNQPQHF. The CDR3 bases are TGTGCCAGTAGTGTTGACAACGGGGGGAAGAGCAATCAGCCCCAGCATTTT.

The table lists this clone with a count of one. The V call is TRBV27, the J call TRBJ2-5; 7 positions match TRBD2. V shed 6 bases and J 5 bases; nucleotides not matched to a gene: 9. Germline CDR1 is MNHEY and CDR2 is SMNVEV (reference sequence). The CDR3 loop spans 14 amino acids. Here the CDR3 reads CASSLWAGDETQYF. As DNA, the CDR3 is TGTGCCAGCAGCCTCTGGGCGGGAGACGAGACCCAGTACTTC.

The sample holds one count of this clone. The chain has TRBV7-2 and TRBJ2-5; TRBD2 aligns across 7 bases. The CDR3 length is 16 residues. Germline CDR1 reads SGHTA; CDR2 reads FQGNSA. Trimming at V came to 1 base and at J to 2 bases, leaving 7 bases not matched to a gene. The CDR3 is CASSLVAGVGQETQYF. The CDR3 coding sequence is TGTGCCAGCAGCTTAGTTGCGGGAGTAGGTCAAGAGACCCAGTACTTC.

The V and J genes are TRBV27 and TRBJ2-7; a weak D match, TRBD2 (5 bases). CDR1 and CDR2 (germline): MNHEY, SMNVEV (reference sequence). V lost 5 bases and J lost 3, with 11 bases in between. This CDR3 region has 13 residues. CDR3 DNA sequence: TGTGCCAGCAGTGGCGGGTTGCTCTACGAGCAGTACTTC. This encodes CASSGGLLYEQYF.

The chain joins TRBV27 to TRBJ2-2; 8 positions match TRBD2. This CDR3 comprises 15 residues. Germline CDR1 MNHEY, CDR2 SMNVEV (reference sequence). V dropped 6 bases and J dropped 6; count of bases not matched to a gene: 9. The CDR3 spells CASRVSGIGAGELFF. CDR3 DNA sequence: TGTGCCAGCAGGGTTAGCGGGATAGGGGCCGGGGAGCTGTTTTTT.

This clone was observed once. The chain employs TRBV27 and TRBJ2-5, with D perhaps matching TRBD1 (5 bases). Trimming removed 3 bases from V and 3 bases from J, with 8 bases in between. Germline V gene data show CDR1 as MNHEY and CDR2 as SMNVEV (reference sequence). The CDR3 consists of 13 residues. The CDR3 DNA reads TGTGCCAGCAGTTTCGCCAGGGAAGAGACCCAGTACTTC. Its translation: CASSFAREETQYF.

The CDR3 region has the DNA TGTGCCAGCAGCCGTGCATCTCCCGCGGGGGAGCTGTTTTTT. Translation gives CASSRASPAGELFF. The chain combines TRBV11-2 with TRBJ2-2; D unresolved. Between the trimmed V and J ends, which lost 5 bases and 8 bases, there was a span of 15 bases. CDR1 and CDR2 (germline): SGHAT, FQNNGV. The CDR3 extends over 14 amino acids.

This clone has just a few counts. This rearrangement joins TRBV7-2 to TRBJ1-5, with unresolved D. Germline V gives CDR1 SGHTA, CDR2 FQGNSA. This CDR3 region has 13 residues. V gave up 5 bases and J gave up 0 bases, with 5 bases separating them. CDR3 coding DNA: TGTGCCAGCAGCCCTATTAGCAATCAGCCCCAGCATTTT. Residues: CASSPISNQPQHF.